These T cell receptor beta chains were read from a single sample in a study of identical twins. MiXCR, applied by TCRdb to the 5' RACE reads, yields one record per CDR3 protein. This table holds hundreds of thousands of distinct CDR3 sequences, around a tenth found once. The sample taken for sequencing was memory (CD45RO+) T cells sorted from blood. These receptors came from a woman aged 18 to 35 in good health. The CDR3 runs from the conserved cysteine through the conserved F or W. D genes are given only for firm matches. The size entry is marked missing in some rows and otherwise reads once, few, many or a size class.

CDR3 length,V gene,D gene,clone size,J gene,CDR3 DNA,CDR3 protein
12,TRBV29-1,NA,few,TRBJ1-2,TGCAGCGCCCCGACAGACGATTATGGCTACACCTTC,CSAPTDDYGYTF
13,TRBV20-1,NA,NA,TRBJ2-6,TGCAGTGCGATTTTAACCGGGGCCAACGTCCTGACTTTC,CSAILTGANVLTF
21,TRBV28,TRBD2,many,TRBJ2-1,TGTGCCAGCAGTTCCCCGACAGGACTAGCGGGAGGGACTTCCTTCTACAATGAGCAGTTCTTC,CASSSPTGLAGGTSFYNEQFF
11,TRBV10-3,NA,few,TRBJ2-7,TGTGCCATCAGCCCCGCTCACGAGCAGTACTTC,CAISPAHEQYF
14,TRBV19,NA,once,TRBJ2-2,TGTGCCAGTAGTCCGCCCCGGGGCAACGGGGAGCTGTTTTTT,CASSPPRGNGELFF
14,TRBV6-1,TRBD1,many,TRBJ2-1,TGTGCCAGCAGTGATCTAGAAGGGGGCGATGAGCAGTTCTTC,CASSDLEGGDEQFF
13,TRBV20-1,TRBD2,few,TRBJ2-4,TGCAGTGCTAGGAAGGCTAGCGGAAACATTCAGTACTTC,CSARKASGNIQYF
13,TRBV4-3,TRBD2,NA,TRBJ2-1,TGCGCCAGCAGCTTACTAGCGGGAAATGAGCAGTTCTTC,CASSLLAGNEQFF
15,TRBV5-1,NA,few,TRBJ1-2,TGCGCCAGCAGCTTGGGAGGACAGTGGAGCTATGGCTACACCTTC,CASSLGGQWSYGYTF
16,TRBV4-1,NA,NA,TRBJ1-6,TGCGCCAGCAGCCAAGATCCAGGGTGGACCGGTTCACCCCTCCACTTT,CASSQDPGWTGSPLHF
14,TRBV6-2/TRBV6-3,NA,few,TRBJ1-5,TGTGCCAGCAGTTACTGGAGAGAGGGTCAGCCCCAGCATTTT,CASSYWREGQPQHF
11,TRBV21-1,NA,few,TRBJ1-1,TGTGCCAGCAGCAGACACACTGAAGCTTTCTTT,CASSRHTEAFF